The 19 T cell receptor beta chains below all came from one sample that was sequenced in a study of CD8 T cells in Susac syndrome. RNA totalling about 0.45 to 1 ug underwent reverse transcription with random hexamers. TCRdb ran MiXCR on the immunoSEQ multiplex PCR reads and lists one entry per CDR3 protein. The table records 160,000 or so distinct CDR3 sequences, approximately 93% of them present only once. The sample taken for sequencing was CD4+ T cells from PBMCs. These receptors all come from a human donor with multiple sclerosis.

The chain has TRBV28 and TRBJ2-7; D perhaps matches TRBD2 (5 bases). The CDR3 spans 16 residues. V lost 5 bases and J lost 5, with 22 bases in between. The germline CDR1 and CDR2 sequences are MDHEN and SYDVKM. The CDR3 spells CASSPTGSRTLDEQYF. DNA for the CDR3: TGTGCCAGCAGTCCTACGGGGTCGCGGACGTTGGACGAGCAGTACTTC. The full variable domain, with the rest looked up from reference TRBV28 and TRBJ2-7, is DVKVTQSSRYLVKRTGEKVFLECVQDMDHENMFWYRQDPGLGLRLIYFSYDVKMKEKGDIPEGYSVSREKKERFSLILESASTNQTSMYLCASSPTGSRTLDEQYFGPGTRLTVT.

V usage is TRBV2 and J usage is TRBJ1-1; a possible D gene is TRBD1 (6 bases). The CDR3 contains 14 residues. V lost 6 bases, J lost 1 base, and 12 bases lay in between. The germline V gene has CDR1 SNHLY and CDR2 FYNNEI. The CDR3 loop reads CASSDRTANTEAFF. Here the CDR3 DNA reads TGTGCCAGCAGCGACAGGACAGCGAACACTGAAGCTTTCTTT.

The chain couples TRBV4-3 to TRBJ1-5; D unclear. Germline loops: CDR1 LGHNA, CDR2 YSLEER. Between the trimmed V and J ends, which lost 0 bases and 7 bases, there was a span of 13 bases. The length of the CDR3 is 15 residues. The CDR3 sequence: CASSQDGLGLQPQHF. In DNA form, the CDR3 reads TGCGCCAGCAGCCAAGATGGCCTAGGGCTACAGCCCCAGCATTTT.

This clonotype appeared a single time. The chain combines TRBV7-8 with TRBJ2-1; D might be TRBD2 (6 bases). The CDR3 spans 15 residues. Trimming took 7 bases from V and 5 from J, leaving 18 bases between them. Germline loops: CDR1 SGHVS, CDR2 FQNEAQ. The CDR3 is CASTRKRVGDNEQFF. CDR3 coding DNA: TGTGCCAGCACCAGGAAGCGGGTCGGCGACAATGAGCAGTTCTTC.

V usage is TRBV30 and J usage is TRBJ2-2, with D unresolved. CDR1 is GTSNPN, CDR2 SVGIG, per germline (reference sequence). The V end was cut by 5 bases, the J end by 3 bases, with 7 bases between. The CDR3 consists of 12 residues. The CDR3 DNA follows: TGTGCCTGGGGCCGGGACACCGGGGAGCTGTTTTTT. It translates to CAWGRDTGELFF.

V gene TRBV2 combines with J gene TRBJ1-2; no definite D call. Germline V CDR1 and CDR2: SNHLY, FYNNEI. This CDR3 is 13 amino acids long. Trimming shortened V by 6 bases and J by 2 bases, and 10 bases separated the two germline ends. CDR3 region: CASRESDNYGYTF. The CDR3 DNA reads as TGTGCCAGCAGAGAATCCGACAACTATGGCTACACCTTC. Full variable domain (missing parts from reference TRBV2 and TRBJ1-2): EPEVTQTPSHQVTQMGQEVILRCVPISNHLYFYWYRQILGQKVEFLVSFYNNEISEKSEIFDDQFSVERPDGSNFTLKIRSTKLEDSAMYFCASRESDNYGYTFGSGTRLTVV.

The chain employs TRBV6-2 or TRBV6-3 and TRBJ2-5; TRBD2 agrees at 8 bases. The CDR3 has 14 residues. V trimming: 6 bases; J trimming: 4 bases; junction bases outside the gene matches: 7. Germline V lookup: CDR1 MNHEY, CDR2 SVGEGT. The CDR3 reads CASRLSGSPETQYF. The CDR3 region has the DNA TGTGCCAGCAGATTAAGCGGGAGTCCAGAGACCCAGTACTTC.

The rearrangement uses TRBV7-3 and TRBJ1-2, with D possibly being TRBD1 (6 bases). Germline-derived CDR1 and CDR2 are SGHTA and FQGTGA. CDR3 length: 14 amino acids. The germline V and J ends were trimmed by 4 bases and 4 bases, with 13 bases remaining between them. The CDR3 here is CASSSQGSGYGYTF. In DNA form, the CDR3 reads TGTGCCAGCAGCTCACAGGGTTCCGGCTATGGCTACACCTTC.

This chain joins TRBV6-2 or TRBV6-3 and TRBJ1-1; the D gene is possibly TRBD1 (5 bases). Germline V lookup: CDR1 MNHEY, CDR2 SVGEGT. CDR3 size: 14 residues. The V and J ends lost 2 bases and 0 bases respectively, with 7 bases between them. CDR3 protein: CASSYRGVNTEAFF. The CDR3, as DNA: TGTGCCAGCAGTTACAGGGGAGTGAACACTGAAGCTTTCTTT.

This rearrangement joins TRBV18 to TRBJ2-7; possibly TRBD1 or TRBD2 for D (5 bases each). From germline, CDR1 is KGHSH and CDR2 LQKENI. V was shortened by 6 bases and J by 2 bases, with 23 bases between the two germline ends. The CDR3 is 17 amino acids. In nucleotides, the CDR3 is TGTGCCAGCTCCCCCTTTTGGATGAGGGGTGGACCCTACGAGCAGTACTTC. This encodes CASSPFWMRGGPYEQYF.

This chain joins TRBV5-1 and TRBJ1-4; D is undetermined. This CDR3 contains 14 residues. Germline values: CDR1 SGHRS, CDR2 YFSETQ. The V end was cut by 2 bases, the J end by 5 bases, with 10 bases between. CDR3 amino acids: CASSFGLSNEKLFF. As DNA, the CDR3 is TGCGCCAGCAGCTTCGGCCTATCAAATGAAAAACTGTTTTTT.

The chain links TRBV27 to TRBJ1-1; maybe TRBD1 (5 bases). The CDR3 extends over 15 amino acids. In germline, CDR1 is MNHEY, CDR2 SMNVEV (reference sequence). V gave up 2 bases and J gave up 3 bases, with 13 bases separating them. Here the CDR3 reads CASSLTWGADTEAFF. The DNA for the CDR3 is TGTGCCAGCAGTTTAACTTGGGGCGCGGACACTGAAGCTTTCTTT.

The V and J genes are TRBV29-1 and TRBJ2-2; a weak D match, TRBD2 (6 bases). This CDR3 is built from 15 residues. Germline lookup yields CDR1 SQVTM and CDR2 ANQGSEA. Trimming took off 7 bases at V and 0 bases at J, with 15 bases between the two ends. CDR3 coding DNA: TGCAGCGCGGAGACGGACTACTCGAACACCGGGGAGCTGTTTTTT. Translation gives CSAETDYSNTGELFF.

This clonotype was recorded once. This chain uses TRBV20-1 with TRBJ2-6, with D hard to call. The V gene's germline CDR1 is DFQATT and CDR2 SNEGSKA (reference sequence). CDR3 size: 14 residues. V lost 5 bases, J lost 0 bases, and 8 bases lay in between. CDR3 bases: TGCAGTGCTCTAAGGGACTCTGGGGCCAACGTCCTGACTTTC. It specifies CSALRDSGANVLTF.

V gene TRBV30 combines with J gene TRBJ2-2; D unresolved. The V gene lost 0 bases and the J gene lost 2 bases, with 10 bases spanning the gap. This CDR3 spans 15 amino acids. Germline loops: CDR1 GTSNPN, CDR2 SVGIG (reference sequence). The CDR3 coding sequence is TGTGCCTGGAGTGTAAAAAGGGTCAACACCGGGGAGCTGTTTTTT. The encoded protein is CAWSVKRVNTGELFF.

The chain is built from TRBV29-1 and TRBJ1-5, with a possible D match to TRBD1 (5 bases). Germline CDR1 is SQVTM and CDR2 is ANQGSEA. Trimming took off 4 bases at V and 6 bases at J, with 19 bases between the two ends. The CDR3 is made up of 15 amino acids. CDR3 in amino acids: CSVVIGGIGSQPQHF. CDR3 coding DNA: TGCAGCGTTGTCATCGGGGGAATAGGGAGTCAGCCCCAGCATTTT.

The V call is TRBV3-1, the J call TRBJ1-2; D gene ambiguous. The CDR3 is 13 amino acids. Germline V gene lookup returns CDR1 LGHDT and CDR2 YNNKEL (reference sequence). V was trimmed by 1 base and J by 4 bases, leaving 7 bases between them. The CDR3 sequence is CASSQGLIYGYTF. The CDR3 DNA is TGTGCCAGCAGCCAAGGGCTGATCTATGGCTACACCTTC.

J is TRBJ2-1 and V is TRBV6-5; D not certain. Germline V gene sequence: CDR1 MNHEY, CDR2 SVGAGI. CDR3 length equals 11 residues. The germline V and J ends were trimmed by 3 bases and 8 bases, with 5 bases remaining between them. CDR3 loop: CASSYRDEQFF. CDR3 bases: TGTGCCAGCAGTTATAGGGATGAGCAGTTCTTC.

This clonotype has just one count. V and J are TRBV7-2 and TRBJ1-1; D possibly corresponds to TRBD1 (6 bases). The germline CDR1 and CDR2 sequences are SGHTA and FQGNSA. CDR3 length: 13 residues. V was pared by 5 bases and J by 5 bases, with 12 bases between. CDR3 loop: CASSRQARTEAFF. In nucleotides, the CDR3 is TGTGCCAGCAGCCGACAGGCTCGAACTGAAGCTTTCTTT.